The following is a T cell receptor beta chain sequence with its context. Its matching antigen is unknown. This sample was included in a study of identical twins. TCRdb independently ran MiXCR on the 5' RACE reads; one entry per CDR3 protein. The sample has under 800,000 distinct CDR3 sequences; approximately 21% are singletons. The CDR3 spans 14 residues. Trimming left V 4 bases short and J 0 bases short, with 10 bases between. CDR1 is SGHTA and CDR2 is FQGNSA in the germline V gene. Notes on the study in general: Zero-insertion analyses could be partly confounded by invariant MAIT and iNKT cells. Models predicted less out-of-frame TCR alpha sharing in monozygotic twins than was found.

Another study also made use of these data, one on T cells expressing NK-cell markers. That investigation notes: Out of eight donors sequenced, seven tested HCMV-seropositive and the remaining one seronegative.

This chain uses TRBV7-2 with TRBJ2-7; D remains unclear. The receptor was derived from a woman aged 18-30 years in good health. The material sequenced was PBMCs. The CDR3 region has the DNA TGTGCCAGCAGCTCTCGACTGGGCTCCTACGAGCAGTACTTC. This translates into CASSSRLGSYEQYF.